This paragraph covers one T cell receptor beta chain sequence. Its cognate antigen is unknown. This CDR3 has 17 residues. The V gene lost 0 bases and the J gene lost 4 bases, with 15 bases spanning the gap. Germline V gene data show CDR1 as LGHNA and CDR2 as YSLEER. This specimen comes from a study of T-cell memory formation after mild COVID-19. From the 5' RACE reads, TCRdb called clonotypes with MiXCR, one entry per CDR3 protein. The sample holds around 30,000 distinct CDR3 sequences, more than 10% seen once. General study results and limits: Clones shrinking from day 15 to 85 showed even CD4/CD8 mixes; later expanders tilted CD4+. Memory sampled before infection contained some responding clones, suggesting cross-reactive memory joined.

The source is an adult woman who had mild COVID-19 (a few samples of this study predate the infection). Cell type and time point are not known. The gene calls are TRBV4-3 and TRBJ2-2; D unresolved. Sequenced material: PBMCs or a T cell subset sorted from them (not recorded which). The CDR3 DNA reads as TGCGCCAGCAGCCAAGATTTCGGCGGTACCTCCACCGGGGAGCTGTTTTTT. It codes for CASSQDFGGTSTGELFF.